This T cell receptor beta chain was recorded in a study of blood T cell repertoires in COVID-19 (dated by TCRdb to the early 2020s). For context, the study as a whole: Samples from collaborators originated in the United States, Italy and Spain and spanned both the acute and convalescent phases of COVID-19. The material from the prospective study consisted of cDNA or gDNA derived from T cells, B-cell-depleted T cells, or PBMCs. Deeply sampled blood TCRbeta repertoires from subjects exposed to, actively infected with, or recovered from COVID-19 were included in the dataset. The repertoires were released in a freely available public database intended as a resource for research on the immune response to SARS-CoV-2. The samples were drawn from two sources: the first 160 participants of the ongoing ImmuneRACE study, and 1,000 to 1,500 subjects contributed by 6 global collaborators. Sample metadata almost always included a de-identified subject ID, COVID-19 status, age in years and sex. Where available, HLA class I and class II types were taken from metadata supplied by the sample provider and were not determined by assay-based typing.

About this clone: Its recognized antigen is unknown. There are no base qualities to consult, and no much larger clone falls within one base.

Trimming removed 4 bases from V and 2 bases from J, leaving 13 bases between the germline ends. Measured from the cysteine to the phenylalanine, the CDR3 is 15 residues long. The retained sequence is limited to the CDR3, 45 bases, with the frame set at the first base. Based on the germline V gene, the CDR1 and CDR2 sequences are MNHEY and SVGEGT. Results the study describes overall, beyond this receptor: The amount of clinical and demographic metadata varied by source and participant and was provided uncurated.

The immunoSEQ Assay, a bias-controlled multiplex PCR, was used to amplify TCRbeta CDR3 regions from genomic DNA. The paper's processing steps were these. Nucleated cell counts per sample were estimated from amplification of reference gene primers within the assay. To quantify the absolute abundance of each unique TCRbeta CDR3 rearrangement, sequence reads were collapsed and filtered. For each sample, productive Simpson clonality was calculated as the square root of Simpson's diversity index across productive rearrangements. This immuneACCESS table, as held by TCRdb, lists in-frame sequences with V and J called but not all clones. Of the missing ones, under half trace to an unresolved V gene in checked studies; the others have no known cause. That table furnishes V, J and clone size, whereas the DNA furnished D and trimming. Across this sample there are about 72,000 clones, with about 81% seen only once. Jointly, the top ten make up approximately 19% of the sample.

Whole blood was collected in K2EDTA tubes by collaborating institutions according to the institutions' own protocols. For TCRbeta analysis, collaborator samples were shipped as frozen whole blood, as isolated PBMCs, or as DNA extracted from either sample type. This TCR was recovered from a human donor in a cohort sampled during active COVID-19. The V gene is TRBV6-2 or TRBV6-3 and the J gene is TRBJ2-3, and TRBD1 may be the D gene, going by 5 matching bases. The sample comprised peripheral blood. The CDR3 region has the sequence CASSLGRAPTDTQYF. The bases read TGTGCCAGCAGTTTAGGCAGGGCCCCCACAGATACGCAGTATTTT.